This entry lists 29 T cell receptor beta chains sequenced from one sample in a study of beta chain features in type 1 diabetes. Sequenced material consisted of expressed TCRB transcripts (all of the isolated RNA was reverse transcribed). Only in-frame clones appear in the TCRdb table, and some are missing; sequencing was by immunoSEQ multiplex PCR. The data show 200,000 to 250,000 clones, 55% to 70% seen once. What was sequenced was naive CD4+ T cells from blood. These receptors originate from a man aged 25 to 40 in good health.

Here the CDR3 DNA reads TGTGCCAGCAGTAAGTACAATGAGCAGTTCTTC. It encodes CASSKYNEQFF. The chain carries TRBV6-5 and TRBJ2-1; D gene ambiguous. V dropped 5 bases and J dropped 4 bases, with 3 bases sitting between them. From germline, CDR1 is MNHEY and CDR2 SVGAGI. The CDR3 is made up of 11 amino acids.

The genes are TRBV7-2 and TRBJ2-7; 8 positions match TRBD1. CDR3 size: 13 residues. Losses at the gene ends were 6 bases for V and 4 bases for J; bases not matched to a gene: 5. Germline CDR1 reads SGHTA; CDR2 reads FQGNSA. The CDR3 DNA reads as TGTGCCAGCAGTCCTACAGGGGGGTACGAGCAGTACTTC. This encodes CASSPTGGYEQYF. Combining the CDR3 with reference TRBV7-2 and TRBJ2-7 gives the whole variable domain GAGVSQSPSNKVTEKGKDVELRCDPISGHTALYWYRQSLGQGLEFLIYFQGNSAPDKSGLPSDRFSAERTGGSVSTLTIQRTQQEDSAVYLCASSPTGGYEQYFGPGTRLTVT.

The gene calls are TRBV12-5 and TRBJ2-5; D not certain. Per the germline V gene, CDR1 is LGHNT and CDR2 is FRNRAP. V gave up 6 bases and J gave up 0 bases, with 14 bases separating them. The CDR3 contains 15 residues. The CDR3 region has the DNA TGTGCTAGTGGACCAACTTCGATATACCAAGAGACCCAGTACTTC. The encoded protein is CASGPTSIYQETQYF.

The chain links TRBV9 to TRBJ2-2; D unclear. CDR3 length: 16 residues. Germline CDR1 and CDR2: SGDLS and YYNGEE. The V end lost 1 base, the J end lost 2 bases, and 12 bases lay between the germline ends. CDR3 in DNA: TGTGCCAGCAGCGTAAGAGGTAGCCCCAACACCGGGGAGCTGTTTTTT. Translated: CASSVRGSPNTGELFF.

The CDR3 DNA is TGTGCCTGGGAGCGGGACTCTCTGGGAAGGCAGTACTTC. This codes for CAWERDSLGRQYF. The V and J genes are TRBV30 and TRBJ2-7, with TRBD2 identical over 7 bases. Trimming took 5 bases from V and 9 from J; bases not matched to a gene: 13. CDR3 length: 13 residues. Germline lookup yields CDR1 GTSNPN and CDR2 SVGIG (reference sequence).

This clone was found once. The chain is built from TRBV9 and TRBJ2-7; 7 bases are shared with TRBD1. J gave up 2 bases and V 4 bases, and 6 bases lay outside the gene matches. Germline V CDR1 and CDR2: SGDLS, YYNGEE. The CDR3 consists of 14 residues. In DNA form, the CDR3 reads TGTGCCAGCAGCAACCGGGACAGTCCCTACGAGCAGTACTTC. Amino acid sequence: CASSNRDSPYEQYF. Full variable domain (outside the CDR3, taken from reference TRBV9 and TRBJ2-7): DSGVTQTPKHLITATGQRVTLRCSPRSGDLSVYWYQQSLDQGLQFLIQYYNGEERAKGNILERFSAQQFPDLHSELNLSSLELGDSALYFCASSNRDSPYEQYFGPGTRLTVT.

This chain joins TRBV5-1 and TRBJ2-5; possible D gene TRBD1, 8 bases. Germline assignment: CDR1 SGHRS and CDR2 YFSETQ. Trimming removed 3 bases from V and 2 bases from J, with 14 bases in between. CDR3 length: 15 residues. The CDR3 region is CASSWTGTIQETQYF. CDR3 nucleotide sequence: TGCGCCAGCAGCTGGACAGGGACTATTCAAGAGACCCAGTACTTC. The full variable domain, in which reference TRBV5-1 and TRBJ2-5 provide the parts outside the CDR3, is KAGVTQTPRYLIKTRGQQVTLSCSPISGHRSVSWYQQTPGQGLQFLFEYFSETQRNKGNFPGRFSGRQFSNSRSEMNVSTLELGDSALYLCASSWTGTIQETQYFGPGTRLLVL.

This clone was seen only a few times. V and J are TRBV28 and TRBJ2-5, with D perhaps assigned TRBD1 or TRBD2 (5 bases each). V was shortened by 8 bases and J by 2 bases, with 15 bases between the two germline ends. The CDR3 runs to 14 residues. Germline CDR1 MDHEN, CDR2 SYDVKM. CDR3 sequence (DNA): TGTGCCAGCTCTGGGACCCTCGTTCAAGAGACCCAGTACTTC. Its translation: CASSGTLVQETQYF.

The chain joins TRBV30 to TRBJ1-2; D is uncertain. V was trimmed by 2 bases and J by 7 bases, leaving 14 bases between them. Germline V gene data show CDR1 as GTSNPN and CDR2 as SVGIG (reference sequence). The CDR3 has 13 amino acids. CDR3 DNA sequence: TGTGCCTGGAGTACGGGAGCTCCTGGTGGCTACACCTTC. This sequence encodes CAWSTGAPGGYTF.

For the CDR3, the DNA is TGTGCCAGCACCTCGGGGAGAATGGGAGAGACCCAGTACTTC. Amino acids: CASTSGRMGETQYF. This rearrangement joins TRBV27 to TRBJ2-5; perhaps TRBD2 as D (5 bases). V lost 7 bases and J 4 bases, leaving 16 bases between the germline ends. The length of the CDR3 is 14 residues. Germline loops: CDR1 MNHEY, CDR2 SMNVEV (reference sequence).

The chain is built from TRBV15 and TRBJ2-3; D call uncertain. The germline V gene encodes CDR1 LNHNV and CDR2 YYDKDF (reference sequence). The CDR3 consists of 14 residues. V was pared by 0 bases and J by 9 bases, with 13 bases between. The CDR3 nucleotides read TGTGCCACCAGCAGAGATCTAATCGCGGAGACGCAGTATTTT. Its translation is CATSRDLIAETQYF.

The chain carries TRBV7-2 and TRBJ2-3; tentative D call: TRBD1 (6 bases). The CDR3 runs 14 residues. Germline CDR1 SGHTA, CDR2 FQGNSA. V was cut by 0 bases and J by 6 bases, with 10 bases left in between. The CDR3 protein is CASSLATGMDTQYF. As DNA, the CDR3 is TGTGCCAGCAGCTTAGCTACAGGGATGGATACGCAGTATTTT.

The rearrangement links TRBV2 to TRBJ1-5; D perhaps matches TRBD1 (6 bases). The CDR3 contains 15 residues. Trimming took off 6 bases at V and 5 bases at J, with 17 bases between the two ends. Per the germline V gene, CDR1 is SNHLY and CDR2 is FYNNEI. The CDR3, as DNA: TGTGCCAGCAGCAGACAGGATAAACTGTATCAGCCCCAGCATTTT. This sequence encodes CASSRQDKLYQPQHF.

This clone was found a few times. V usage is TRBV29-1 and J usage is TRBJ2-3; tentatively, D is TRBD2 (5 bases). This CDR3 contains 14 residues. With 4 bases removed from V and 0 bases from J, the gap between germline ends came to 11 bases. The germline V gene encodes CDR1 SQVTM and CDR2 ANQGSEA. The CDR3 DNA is TGCAGCGTTGTTAGGACGGGGAGCACAGATACGCAGTATTTT. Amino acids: CSVVRTGSTDTQYF.

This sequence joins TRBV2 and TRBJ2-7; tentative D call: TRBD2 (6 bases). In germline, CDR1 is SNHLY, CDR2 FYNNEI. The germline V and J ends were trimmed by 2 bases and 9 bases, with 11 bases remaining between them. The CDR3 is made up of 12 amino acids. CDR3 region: CASSETSGSQYF. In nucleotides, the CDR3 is TGTGCCAGCAGTGAAACCAGCGGGTCGCAGTACTTC.

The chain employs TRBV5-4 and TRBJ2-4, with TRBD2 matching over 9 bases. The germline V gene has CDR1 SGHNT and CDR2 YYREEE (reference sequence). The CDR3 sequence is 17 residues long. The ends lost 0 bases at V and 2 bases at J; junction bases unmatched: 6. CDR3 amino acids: CASSLEGGRAPKNIQYF. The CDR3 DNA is TGTGCCAGCAGCTTGGAGGGCGGGAGGGCCCCCAAAAACATTCAGTACTTC.

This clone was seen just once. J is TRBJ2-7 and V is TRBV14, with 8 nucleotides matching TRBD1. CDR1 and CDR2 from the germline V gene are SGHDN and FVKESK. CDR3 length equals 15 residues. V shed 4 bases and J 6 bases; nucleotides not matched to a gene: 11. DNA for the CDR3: TGTGCCAGCAGCCCCTTCCCTCAGGGGGCGAGCGAGCAGTACTTC. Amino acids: CASSPFPQGASEQYF.

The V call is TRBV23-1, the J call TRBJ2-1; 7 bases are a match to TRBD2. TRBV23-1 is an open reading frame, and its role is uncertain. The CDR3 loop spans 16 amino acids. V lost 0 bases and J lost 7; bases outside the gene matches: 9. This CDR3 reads CASSQSKIAGMNEQFF. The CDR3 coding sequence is TGCGCCAGCAGTCAATCAAAGATAGCGGGTATGAATGAGCAGTTCTTC.

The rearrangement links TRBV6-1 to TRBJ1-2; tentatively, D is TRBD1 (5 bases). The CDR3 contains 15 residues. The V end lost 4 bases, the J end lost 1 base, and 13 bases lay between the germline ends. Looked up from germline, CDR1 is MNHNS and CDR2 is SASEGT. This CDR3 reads CASSVSGGVNYGYTF. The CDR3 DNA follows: TGTGCCAGCAGTGTCAGTGGGGGAGTTAACTATGGCTACACCTTC.

The CDR3: CASSRPQPGQVLVTEQFF. The CDR3 nucleotides are TGTGCCAGCAGCCGCCCGCAGCCGGGACAGGTCCTTGTCACTGAGCAGTTCTTC. The V call is TRBV7-9, the J call TRBJ2-1; 8 nucleotides agree with TRBD1. CDR1 and CDR2 (germline): SEHNR, FQNEAQ (reference sequence). The CDR3 covers 18 residues. The V and J ends lost 5 bases and 9 bases, in that order; junction bases with no gene match: 21.

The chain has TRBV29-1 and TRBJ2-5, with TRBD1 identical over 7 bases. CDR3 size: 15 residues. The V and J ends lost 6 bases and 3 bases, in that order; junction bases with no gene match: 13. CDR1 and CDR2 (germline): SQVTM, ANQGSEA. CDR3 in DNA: TGCAGCGTCAAAAGCCGGACAGGACGAGAAGAGACCCAGTACTTC. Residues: CSVKSRTGREETQYF.

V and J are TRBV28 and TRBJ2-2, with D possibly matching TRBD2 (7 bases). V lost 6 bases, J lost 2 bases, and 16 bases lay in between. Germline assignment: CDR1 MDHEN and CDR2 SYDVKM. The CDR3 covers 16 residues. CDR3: CASSNAGAKNTGELFF. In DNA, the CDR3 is TGTGCCAGCAGCAACGCGGGGGCTAAAAACACCGGGGAGCTGTTTTTT.

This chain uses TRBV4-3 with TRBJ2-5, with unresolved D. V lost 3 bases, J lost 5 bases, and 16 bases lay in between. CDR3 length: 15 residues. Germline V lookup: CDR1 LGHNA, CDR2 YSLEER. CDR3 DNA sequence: TGCGCCAGCAGCCAGGACCTGTTACTATCGGAGACCCAGTACTTC. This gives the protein CASSQDLLLSETQYF.

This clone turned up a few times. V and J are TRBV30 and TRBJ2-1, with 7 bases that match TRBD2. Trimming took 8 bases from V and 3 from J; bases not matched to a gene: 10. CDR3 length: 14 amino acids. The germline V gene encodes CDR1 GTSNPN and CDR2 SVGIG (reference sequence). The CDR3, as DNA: TGTGCCGGAGAAGCGGGGAGCCTCTACAATGAGCAGTTCTTC. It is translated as CAGEAGSLYNEQFF.

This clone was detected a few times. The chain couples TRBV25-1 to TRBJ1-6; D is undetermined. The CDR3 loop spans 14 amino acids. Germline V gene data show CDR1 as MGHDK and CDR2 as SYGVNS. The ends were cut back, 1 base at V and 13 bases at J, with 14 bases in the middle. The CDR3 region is CASSESRPSGPLHF. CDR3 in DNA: TGTGCCAGCAGTGAATCAAGGCCCTCGGGGCCCCTCCACTTT.

In DNA form, the CDR3 reads TGCAGCGTTCTCCTTCAGGGCGACTACGAGCAGTACTTC. Protein: CSVLLQGDYEQYF. The chain combines TRBV29-1 with TRBJ2-7; D is perhaps TRBD1 (5 bases). The V end lost 5 bases, the J end lost 3 bases, and 14 bases lay between the germline ends. Germline loops: CDR1 SQVTM, CDR2 ANQGSEA. The CDR3 loop spans 13 amino acids.

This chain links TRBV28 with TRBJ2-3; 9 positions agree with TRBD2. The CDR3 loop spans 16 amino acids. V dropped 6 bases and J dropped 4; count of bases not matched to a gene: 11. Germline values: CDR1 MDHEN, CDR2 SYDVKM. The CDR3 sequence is CASSPPSGRPADTQYF. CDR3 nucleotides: TGTGCCAGCAGCCCTCCCAGCGGGAGGCCCGCAGATACGCAGTATTTT.

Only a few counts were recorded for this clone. This CDR3 is CAWRVKGQPNTGELFF. In DNA form, the CDR3 reads TGTGCCTGGAGGGTGAAAGGTCAACCGAACACCGGGGAGCTGTTTTTT. This sequence joins TRBV30 and TRBJ2-2; D is unclear. The CDR3 spans 16 residues. The V gene lost 3 bases and the J gene lost 0 bases, with 14 bases spanning the gap. Germline V gives CDR1 GTSNPN, CDR2 SVGIG (reference sequence).

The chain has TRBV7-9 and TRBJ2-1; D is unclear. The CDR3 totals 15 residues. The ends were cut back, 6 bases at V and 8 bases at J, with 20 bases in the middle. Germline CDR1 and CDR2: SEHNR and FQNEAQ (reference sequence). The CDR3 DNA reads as TGTGCCAGCAGTCCGGGCGGCTCCCCGGTCGATGAGCAGTTCTTC. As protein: CASSPGGSPVDEQFF. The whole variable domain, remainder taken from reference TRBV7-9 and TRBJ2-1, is DTGVSQNPRHKITKRGQNVTFRCDPISEHNRLYWYRQTLGQGPEFLTYFQNEAQLEKSRLLSDRFSAERPKGSFSTLEIQRTEQGDSAMYLCASSPGGSPVDEQFFGPGTRLTVL.